The rows below give T cell receptor beta chains drawn from one sample of a study of cytomegalovirus exposure and HLA in healthy donors. Profiled with immunoSEQ multiplex PCR; TCRdb holds only in-frame clones, not every one. Of 110,000 or so clones listed, 65% to 85% are singletons. Source material: PBMCs. These TCRs come from a woman aged 40 to 50 in good health and CMV-seropositive. Both conserved end residues are part of each CDR3. D genes are given only for firm matches. Clone size, where shown, is once, few, many, or a class for clones that have expanded.

d_gene	v_gene	abundance	j_gene	CDR3aa	CDR3nt
TRBD1	TRBV5-4	.	TRBJ2-3	CASSGGQVTDTQYF	TGTGCCAGCAGCGGGGGACAGGTCACAGATACGCAGTATTTT
.	TRBV6-4	.	TRBJ2-3	CASSIRDTDTQYF	TGTGCCAGCAGTATTCGAGACACCGATACGCAGTATTTT
.	TRBV5-1	.	TRBJ1-2	CASTFAPGGYGYTF	TGCGCCAGCACCTTCGCCCCCGGTGGCTATGGCTACACCTTC
.	TRBV6-5	.	TRBJ1-4	CASSYSSWGGEKLFF	TGTGCCAGCAGTTACTCGTCGTGGGGGGGAGAAAAACTGTTTTTT
.	TRBV30	.	TRBJ2-1	CAWSRVADEQFF	TGTGCCTGGAGCCGGGTCGCCGATGAGCAGTTCTTC
.	TRBV11-3	.	TRBJ1-1	CASSLVPDTEAFF	TGTGCCAGCAGCTTAGTCCCGGACACTGAAGCTTTCTTT
.	TRBV2	.	TRBJ1-2	CASSEALRGSGYGYTF	TGTGCCAGCAGTGAAGCGCTTCGCGGGTCTGGCTATGGCTACACCTTC
.	TRBV6-5	.	TRBJ2-1	CASSYVWVGGGEQFF	TGTGCCAGCAGTTACGTCTGGGTTGGAGGTGGTGAGCAGTTCTTC
.	TRBV5-1	.	TRBJ2-3	CASSLEGADTQYF	TGCGCCAGCAGCTTGGAGGGGGCAGATACGCAGTATTTT
TRBD1	TRBV7-8	once	TRBJ1-2	CASSPGTENYGYTF	TGTGCCAGCAGCCCCGGGACAGAAAACTATGGCTACACCTTC
TRBD2	TRBV19	.	TRBJ2-1	CASSIVGLAGGVNEQFF	TGTGCCAGTAGTATAGTAGGACTAGCGGGAGGAGTGAATGAGCAGTTCTTC
.	TRBV10-1	.	TRBJ1-1	CASSEREGDTEAFF	TGCGCCAGCAGTGAGAGGGAGGGGGACACTGAAGCTTTCTTT
.	TRBV19	.	TRBJ1-4	CASSSTDEKLFF	TGTGCCAGTAGTTCCACAGATGAAAAACTGTTTTTT
TRBD2	TRBV7-9	.	TRBJ2-1	CASSLGGTNIYNEQFF	TGTGCCAGCAGCTTAGGCGGGACTAACATCTACAATGAGCAGTTCTTC
.	TRBV28	.	TRBJ1-5	CASSLGSNQPQHF	TGTGCCAGCAGTTTAGGCAGCAATCAGCCCCAGCATTTT
.	TRBV6-6	.	TRBJ2-5	CASSYSSLKTQYF	TGTGCCAGCAGTTATAGCAGTTTGAAGACCCAGTACTTC
.	TRBV9	.	TRBJ2-3	CASSAGGWKQAPGRTDTQYF	TGTGCCAGCAGCGCCGGCGGATGGAAACAGGCCCCGGGGAGGACAGATACGCAGTATTTT
.	TRBV10-3	.	TRBJ1-1	CAGSRDMNTEAFF	TGTGCCGGAAGCAGGGACATGAACACTGAAGCTTTCTTT
.	TRBV5-1	few	TRBJ2-3	CASSLDRAQYF	TGCGCCAGCAGCTTGGACAGAGCGCAGTATTTT
TRBD1	TRBV7-2	.	TRBJ2-1	CASSSINRGGNEQFF	TGTGCCAGCAGCTCAATCAACAGGGGTGGCAATGAGCAGTTCTTC
.	TRBV4-1	.	TRBJ1-2	CASSQASTRVDNYGYTF	TGCGCCAGCAGCCAAGCTAGCACGCGCGTGGATAACTATGGCTACACCTTC
.	TRBV7-2	.	TRBJ2-5	CASSFDRQETQYF	TGTGCCAGCAGCTTCGACAGGCAAGAGACCCAGTACTTC
TRBD1	TRBV19	.	TRBJ2-3	CASSPGQLRSSTDTQYF	TGTGCCAGTAGCCCGGGACAGCTCCGCTCTAGCACAGATACGCAGTATTTT
.	TRBV6-5	.	TRBJ1-2	CASRSPPVGGYTF	TGTGCCAGCAGATCTCCCCCCGTCGGTGGCTACACCTTC
.	TRBV21-1	.	TRBJ2-7	CASSNPRGLAGGPDEQYF	TGTGCCAGCAGCAACCCGCGGGGATTAGCGGGAGGGCCCGACGAGCAGTACTTC
.	TRBV4-3	.	TRBJ1-6	CASSQDKGGEPYNSPLHF	TGCGCCAGCAGCCAAGATAAGGGGGGGGAGCCCTATAATTCACCCCTCCACTTT
TRBD1	TRBV5-6	few	TRBJ1-5	CASSLRVTGPQPQHF	TGTGCCAGCAGCTTGAGGGTGACAGGGCCTCAGCCCCAGCATTTT
TRBD2	TRBV28	.	TRBJ2-1	CASSLMGSGRTEQFF	TGTGCCAGCAGTTTAATGGGTAGCGGGAGGACCGAGCAGTTCTTC
.	TRBV9	.	TRBJ1-4	CASSVGAGNEKLFF	TGTGCCAGCAGCGTAGGGGCAGGTAATGAAAAACTGTTTTTT
TRBD1	TRBV6-5	.	TRBJ2-4	CASSSPGTGWNIQYF	TGTGCCAGCAGTTCCCCCGGGACAGGGTGGAACATTCAGTACTTC
.	TRBV5-1	.	TRBJ1-4	CASSLGHLGGEKLFF	TGCGCCAGCAGCCTCGGGCACCTTGGAGGGGAAAAACTGTTTTTT
TRBD2	TRBV18	.	TRBJ2-7	CASSPRAGDNEQYF	TGTGCCAGCTCACCACGTGCGGGAGACAACGAGCAGTACTTC
.	TRBV19	.	TRBJ1-3	CASSPFDRLFGNTIYF	TGTGCCAGTAGTCCCTTTGACAGGTTATTCGGAAACACCATATATTTT
TRBD2	TRBV6-1	.	TRBJ2-1	CAIRTSGSGYNEQFF	TGTGCCATCCGGACTAGCGGGAGTGGGTACAATGAGCAGTTCTTC
TRBD2	TRBV13	few	TRBJ2-1	CASSKLAGQRIYNEQFF	TGTGCCAGCAGCAAACTAGCGGGACAGCGAATTTACAATGAGCAGTTCTTC
TRBD1	TRBV11-2	.	TRBJ2-7	CASSLYRGTYEQYF	TGTGCCAGCAGCTTATACAGGGGGACCTACGAGCAGTACTTC
.	TRBV9	.	TRBJ1-2	CASSVDPRGGQSAGHNYGYPF	TGTGCCAGCAGCGTAGATCCTAGGGGGGGCCAGTCGGCAGGGCATAACTATGGCTACCCCTTC
TRBD1	TRBV6-4	few	TRBJ2-1	CASSSGQGSYNEQFF	TGTGCCAGCAGTTCAGGACAGGGGTCCTACAATGAGCAGTTCTTC
.	TRBV7-2	.	TRBJ1-5	CASRGSGGERPQHF	TGTGCCAGCAGGGGATCGGGAGGTGAGAGGCCCCAGCATTTT
TRBD1	TRBV6-5	few	TRBJ1-2	CASKKTGDRNYGYTF	TGTGCCAGCAAGAAAACAGGGGATAGAAACTATGGCTACACCTTC
.	TRBV27	.	TRBJ2-5	CASRGVGTGEETQYF	TGTGCCAGCAGGGGGGTCGGGACGGGGGAGGAGACCCAGTACTTC
.	TRBV29-1	.	TRBJ2-3	CSVLEGLAVITDTQYF	TGCAGCGTCCTTGAGGGCCTGGCGGTTATCACAGATACGCAGTATTTT
TRBD1	TRBV13	.	TRBJ1-4	CASSSSGGTATNEKLFF	TGTGCCAGCAGCTCCTCAGGGGGTACTGCAACTAATGAAAAACTGTTTTTT
TRBD1	TRBV25-1	.	TRBJ1-1	CASSESAGGKAFF	TGTGCCAGCAGTGAATCGGCAGGGGGTAAAGCTTTCTTT
.	TRBV12-5	.	TRBJ1-2	CASGDSGYTF	TGTGCTAGTGGTGATAGCGGCTACACCTTC
TRBD2	TRBV6-6	.	TRBJ2-5	CASSFSRGAPKETQYF	TGTGCCAGCAGTTTTTCGCGGGGGGCGCCAAAAGAGACCCAGTACTTC
.	TRBV4-1	.	TRBJ1-2	CASSQDWDSSYGYTF	TGCGCCAGCAGCCAAGATTGGGACTCATCCTATGGCTACACCTTC
TRBD1	TRBV18	.	TRBJ1-4	CASSRDRGPEKLFF	TGTGCCAGCTCCCGGGACAGGGGGCCTGAAAAACTGTTTTTT
TRBD1	TRBV27	few	TRBJ1-4	CASSLQGANEKLFF	TGTGCCAGCAGTTTACAGGGGGCTAATGAAAAACTGTTTTTT
.	TRBV6-5	few	TRBJ2-7	CASSYGSGSGSEQYF	TGTGCCAGCAGTTATGGGAGTGGGTCGGGGTCTGAGCAGTACTTC
TRBD2	TRBV28	.	TRBJ2-7	CASILSSGTSGSLQYF	TGTGCCAGCATCCTCTCGTCCGGGACTAGCGGGAGTCTGCAGTACTTC
TRBD2	TRBV4-2	.	TRBJ2-2	CASSQDHLAGRTGELFF	TGTGCCAGCAGCCAAGATCATCTAGCGGGGAGGACCGGGGAGCTGTTTTTT
TRBD1	TRBV9	.	TRBJ1-1	CASSYGQGGNTEAFF	TGTGCCAGCAGTTACGGACAGGGAGGGAACACTGAAGCTTTCTTT
TRBD1	TRBV6-1	once	TRBJ1-4	CASSEKDRGREKLFF	TGTGCCAGCAGTGAAAAGGACAGGGGCCGGGAAAAACTGTTTTTT
.	TRBV6-4	.	TRBJ1-4	CASSVGGTNEKLFF	TGTGCCAGCAGTGTCGGGGGGACTAATGAAAAACTGTTTTTT
.	TRBV6-1	once	TRBJ2-3	CASSDFPTSTDTQYF	TGTGCCAGCAGTGATTTTCCCACTAGCACAGATACGCAGTATTTT